This TCR beta chain was retrieved from a study of blood T cell repertoires in COVID-19. Study in general: Sample material is recorded as cDNA or gDNA derived from T cells, B-cell-depleted T cells, or PBMCs.

Allocation to cohorts depended on clinical history reported by the participants. Sequencing was performed with immunoSEQ multiplex PCR; in TCRdb, only in-frame clones are kept and a portion is missing. The sample lists some 140,000 clones; roughly 84% were seen once. Per germline, CDR1 SGHAT and CDR2 FQNNGV. The V and J ends lost 3 bases and 5 bases, in that order; junction bases with no gene match: 2. The CDR3 contains 14 residues. This sequence originates from a man between 35 and 55 years old with acute COVID-19. This chain uses TRBV11-2 with TRBJ2-2, with 8 bases aligning to TRBD1. Sequencing was done on a sample of PBMCs or T cells enriched from blood (not recorded which). CDR3 DNA: TGTGCCAGCAGCTTGACAGGGGTAACCGGGGAGCTGTTTTTT. It yields the protein CASSLTGVTGELFF.